Shown below are 32 T cell receptor beta chains from a single sample sequenced in a study of control samples from healthy donors and cancer patients. Sequencing was performed with immunoSEQ multiplex PCR; in TCRdb, only in-frame clones are kept and a portion is missing. The sample shows over 150,000 clones, more than 85% of them seen only once. Material: blood. These receptors all come from a middle-aged woman in good health.

The chain carries TRBV3-1 (or the pseudogene TRBV3-2) and TRBJ2-3, with no clear D. The CDR3 has 17 residues. V was pared by 2 bases and J by 8 bases, with 23 bases between. Germline CDR1 LGHDT, CDR2 YNNKEL (reference sequence). CDR3: CASSQYPTAPSPGTQYF. The CDR3 DNA sequence: TGTGCCAGCAGCCAATACCCTACGGCGCCCTCCCCGGGTACGCAGTATTTT.

J is TRBJ2-7 and V is TRBV4-1, with TRBD1 matching 8 bases. Germline V CDR1 and CDR2: MGHRA, YSYEKL. The CDR3 is 14 residues long. Unmatched junction bases numbered 2, after V lost 1 base and J lost 3 bases. CDR3 residues: CASSQGQGLYEQYF. The CDR3 nucleotides read TGCGCCAGCAGCCAAGGACAGGGGCTCTACGAGCAGTACTTC.

The chain employs TRBV6-4 and TRBJ2-3; D gene unclear. The germline V gene has CDR1 MRHNA and CDR2 SNTAGT. CDR3 length equals 13 residues. V shed 5 bases and J shed 3 bases, with 9 bases lying between them. The CDR3 loop is CASSRELTDTQYF. In nucleotides, the CDR3 is TGTGCCAGCAGTAGAGAACTTACAGATACGCAGTATTTT.

The V gene is TRBV18, the J gene TRBJ2-3; a possible D gene is TRBD2 (7 bases). The length of the CDR3 is 16 residues. Germline V gene lookup returns CDR1 KGHSH and CDR2 LQKENI. Trimming took off 3 bases at V and 2 bases at J, with 15 bases between the two ends. The CDR3 region is CASSPAGGLNTDTQYF. The CDR3 DNA follows: TGTGCCAGCTCACCTGCCGGGGGGCTGAACACAGATACGCAGTATTTT.

This clone was counted a single time. The chain is built from TRBV19 and TRBJ2-5; 16 bases line up with TRBD2. Germline CDR1 and CDR2: LNHDA and SQIVND (reference sequence). The CDR3 spans 18 residues. With V trimmed by 4 bases and J by 5 bases, 10 bases remained unmatched. The CDR3 loop reads CASSTGTSGGAVGETQYF. The CDR3 region has the DNA TGTGCCAGTAGTACCGGGACTAGCGGGGGGGCCGTTGGGGAGACCCAGTACTTC. The entire variable domain, with the rest obtained from reference TRBV19 and TRBJ2-5, is as follows: DGGITQSPKYLFRKEGQNVTLSCEQNLNHDAMYWYRQDPGQGLRLIYYSQIVNDFQKGDIAEGYSVSREKKESFPLTVTSAQKNPTAFYLCASSTGTSGGAVGETQYFGPGTRLLVL.

The chain joins TRBV6-5 to TRBJ1-6; D not certain. The germline V gene encodes CDR1 MNHEY and CDR2 SVGAGI. CDR3 size: 14 residues. V was clipped by 3 bases and J by 6 bases, with 9 bases between them. CDR3 sequence reads: CASSYRGSNSPLHF. CDR3 DNA sequence: TGTGCCAGCAGTTATCGGGGTTCTAATTCACCCCTCCACTTT.

The rearrangement uses TRBV19 and TRBJ1-4, with 8 positions matching TRBD1. Germline-derived CDR1 and CDR2 are LNHDA and SQIVND (reference sequence). The CDR3 totals 15 residues. V gave up 7 bases and J gave up 5 bases; unmatched junction bases: 9. CDR3 sequence reads: CASMDWGQDNEKLFF. The CDR3 coding sequence is TGTGCCAGTATGGATTGGGGACAGGACAATGAAAAACTGTTTTTT.

The rearrangement links TRBV29-1 to TRBJ2-3, with D possibly TRBD2 on 6 matching bases. V was shortened by 5 bases and J by 4 bases, with 13 bases between the two germline ends. The CDR3 totals 13 residues. Germline values: CDR1 SQVTM, CDR2 ANQGSEA. The CDR3 sequence: CSVWGSGPDTQYF. Here the CDR3 DNA reads TGCAGCGTTTGGGGAAGCGGGCCAGATACGCAGTATTTT.

The J gene is TRBJ1-4, the V gene TRBV19; D is perhaps TRBD1 (5 bases). The germline CDR1 and CDR2 sequences are LNHDA and SQIVND (reference sequence). This CDR3 spans 12 amino acids. Trimming took 6 bases from V and 11 from J, leaving 13 bases between them. CDR3 in DNA: TGTGCCAGTAGGACCTCCGGGACGAAACTGTTTTTT. It specifies CASRTSGTKLFF.

The V gene is TRBV9, the J gene TRBJ2-2; 8 positions agree with TRBD2. The CDR3 runs to 15 residues. Germline loops: CDR1 SGDLS, CDR2 YYNGEE. V was clipped by 3 bases and J by 5 bases; unmatched bases: 6. The chain's CDR3 is CASSGSGGVTGELFF. CDR3 DNA: TGTGCCAGCAGCGGCTCCGGGGGGGTAACCGGGGAGCTGTTTTTT.

V usage is TRBV21-1 and J usage is TRBJ2-4; the table gives TRBD1 as D, unverified against the DNA. TRBV21-1 has pseudogene status. The CDR3 extends over 17 amino acids. The CDR3 is CASIPADRDPLGNIQYF. For the CDR3, the DNA is TGTGCCAGCATCCCCGCCGACAGGGACCCCCTGGGAAACATTCAGTACTTC.

CDR3 sequence (DNA): TGCAGCGTCGCGTATTCCGGGCAGGGAGGGGACACTGAAGCTTTCTTT. It encodes CSVAYSGQGGDTEAFF. This chain connects TRBV29-1 to TRBJ1-1; D is possibly TRBD1 (5 bases). The germline gives CDR1 SQVTM, CDR2 ANQGSEA. The length of the CDR3 is 16 residues. The V gene lost 6 bases and the J gene lost 3 bases, with 23 bases spanning the gap.

This chain uses TRBV5-1 with TRBJ1-4; maybe TRBD1 (5 bases). Per germline, CDR1 SGHRS and CDR2 YFSETQ. Trimming took off 2 bases at V and 6 bases at J, with 11 bases between the two ends. This CDR3 region has 14 residues. The chain's CDR3 is CASSFGGADEKLFF. The CDR3 DNA sequence: TGCGCCAGCAGCTTTGGCGGGGCGGATGAAAAACTGTTTTTT. Full variable domain (missing parts from reference TRBV5-1 and TRBJ1-4): KAGVTQTPRYLIKTRGQQVTLSCSPISGHRSVSWYQQTPGQGLQFLFEYFSETQRNKGNFPGRFSGRQFSNSRSEMNVSTLELGDSALYLCASSFGGADEKLFFGSGTQLSVL.

V usage is TRBV19 and J usage is TRBJ2-2; 9 bases fit TRBD2. This CDR3 is built from 17 residues. Germline V gene data show CDR1 as LNHDA and CDR2 as SQIVND (reference sequence). The V gene end was trimmed by 2 bases and the J gene end by 7 bases; junction bases not matched to a gene: 11. Written as DNA, the CDR3 is TGTGCCAGTAGTATACAGCTCGGCGGGGGGGCAGTCGGGGAGCTGTTTTTT. It specifies CASSIQLGGGAVGELFF.

The chain is built from TRBV19 and TRBJ2-2; D is perhaps TRBD1 (6 bases). With 0 bases removed from V and 4 bases from J, the gap between germline ends came to 15 bases. Germline assignment: CDR1 LNHDA and CDR2 SQIVND (reference sequence). The CDR3 is 17 amino acids. The chain's CDR3 is CASSIDRGGGGTGELFF. For the CDR3, the DNA is TGTGCCAGTAGTATAGACCGTGGGGGCGGTGGCACCGGGGAGCTGTTTTTT.

The rearrangement joins TRBV6-5 to TRBJ1-3; the D gene is possibly TRBD1 (5 bases). This CDR3 contains 15 residues. V lost 9 bases, J lost 1 base, and 16 bases lay in between. The germline CDR1 and CDR2 sequences are MNHEY and SVGAGI. The DNA for the CDR3 is TGTGCCAGTCACAAGGGGTCGATTTCTGGAAACACCATATATTTT. This sequence encodes CASHKGSISGNTIYF.

As for this clone: In the same sample, other DNA sequences code for this CDR3. The chain is built from TRBV5-1 and TRBJ2-2; a weak D match, TRBD1 (6 bases). The CDR3 is 15 residues long. The germline V gene encodes CDR1 SGHRS and CDR2 YFSETQ. Trimming cost V 0 bases and J 4 bases, with 10 bases left between them. In nucleotides, the CDR3 is TGCGCCAGCAGCTTGGGGACAGTGGGCACCGGGGAGCTGTTTTTT. It is translated as CASSLGTVGTGELFF. Combining the CDR3 with reference TRBV5-1 and TRBJ2-2 gives the whole variable domain KAGVTQTPRYLIKTRGQQVTLSCSPISGHRSVSWYQQTPGQGLQFLFEYFSETQRNKGNFPGRFSGRQFSNSRSEMNVSTLELGDSALYLCASSLGTVGTGELFFGEGSRLTVL.

This clone was detected only once. The chain uses TRBV27 and TRBJ2-4, with D unclear. This CDR3 has 14 amino acids. The V and J ends lost 7 bases and 2 bases respectively, with 12 bases between them. Germline loops: CDR1 MNHEY, CDR2 SMNVEV (reference sequence). CDR3 nucleotides: TGTGCCAGCAACGATAAGGGTCCCAAAAACATTCAGTACTTC. Translation: CASNDKGPKNIQYF.

This chain joins TRBV2 and TRBJ1-2, with TRBD1 as a possible D gene (6 bases). The V end lost 7 bases, the J end lost 4 bases, and 13 bases lay between the germline ends. The V gene's germline CDR1 is SNHLY and CDR2 FYNNEI. CDR3 length: 13 residues. The CDR3 nucleotides are TGTGCCAGCACTTCGGACAGCCCCTATGGCTACACCTTC. Translation: CASTSDSPYGYTF.

This CDR3 is CASTLGCDEKLFF. The CDR3 bases are TGCGCCAGTACGTTAGGGTGTGATGAAAAACTGTTTTTT. The J gene is TRBJ1-4, the V gene TRBV10-1; D unclear. Germline CDR1 reads WNHNN; CDR2 reads SYGVQD (reference sequence). This CDR3 region has 13 residues. Trimming took off 9 bases at V and 6 bases at J, with 14 bases between the two ends.

The V call is TRBV5-1, the J call TRBJ2-7; 8 bases line up with TRBD1. This CDR3 has 15 residues. Germline lookup yields CDR1 SGHRS and CDR2 YFSETQ. V was clipped by 0 bases and J by 5 bases; unmatched bases: 7. The CDR3, as DNA: TGCGCCAGCAGCTTGGTGGCAGGGGGCGTCAACGAGCAGTACTTC. It specifies CASSLVAGGVNEQYF.

The chain links TRBV21-1 to TRBJ2-7; the table's D call, TRBD1, was not checked against the DNA. TRBV21-1 is a pseudogene locus. CDR3 size: 16 residues. The CDR3 sequence is CASSADLQGVNGEQYF. The CDR3 DNA reads as TGTGCCAGCAGCGCGGACCTACAGGGAGTTAATGGCGAGCAGTACTTC.

V and J are TRBV6-5 and TRBJ1-4, with D perhaps matching TRBD1 (5 bases). Germline V gives CDR1 MNHEY, CDR2 SVGAGI. The V and J ends lost 0 bases and 8 bases respectively, with 7 bases between them. CDR3 length: 13 residues. Written as DNA, the CDR3 is TGTGCCAGCAGTTACTCGGCAGGGGAAAAACTGTTTTTT. This codes for CASSYSAGEKLFF.

The DNA of the CDR3 is TGTGCCAGCAGCTTGCATGGGGCCCAGCCCCAGCATTTT. Amino acid sequence: CASSLHGAQPQHF. The chain uses TRBV5-4 and TRBJ1-5; D possibly corresponds to TRBD1 (5 bases). This CDR3 is built from 13 residues. V lost 1 base, J lost 7 bases, and 9 bases lay in between. CDR1 is SGHNT and CDR2 is YYREEE in the germline V gene (reference sequence).

This clone was seen only a few times. The chain recombines TRBV6-5 with TRBJ1-2, with D perhaps matching TRBD1 (6 bases). Germline-derived CDR1 and CDR2 are MNHEY and SVGAGI. CDR3 length: 15 amino acids. The V and J ends lost 0 bases and 6 bases respectively, with 14 bases between them. CDR3 bases: TGTGCCAGCAGTTACTCGAGGGGGGCAGTTGATGGCTACACCTTC. Its translation is CASSYSRGAVDGYTF.

J is TRBJ2-1 and V is TRBV19; the D is unclear. From germline, CDR1 is LNHDA and CDR2 SQIVND (reference sequence). The ends were cut back, 6 bases at V and 0 bases at J, with 15 bases in the middle. CDR3 length equals 16 residues. The chain's CDR3 is CASSYRSVASYNEQFF. The CDR3 nucleotides read TGTGCCAGTAGCTATAGATCGGTAGCCTCCTACAATGAGCAGTTCTTC.

The chain carries TRBV24-1 and TRBJ1-5; possibly TRBD1 for D (5 bases). Trimming took 7 bases from V and 2 from J, leaving 14 bases between them. Germline V gives CDR1 KGHDR, CDR2 SFDVKD. The CDR3 has 15 residues. The CDR3 DNA reads as TGTGCCACCAGCCGATCGGGGCCGGGCAATCAGCCCCAGCATTTT. This translates into CATSRSGPGNQPQHF.

The chain has TRBV5-4 and TRBJ2-2; D is unclear. V lost 0 bases to trimming and J lost 0 bases, with 9 bases between them. The CDR3 extends over 16 amino acids. Germline values: CDR1 SGHNT, CDR2 YYREEE (reference sequence). CDR3 coding DNA: TGTGCCAGCAGCTTGGGAGGTAGGGCGAACACCGGGGAGCTGTTTTTT. Protein: CASSLGGRANTGELFF.

This chain joins TRBV2 and TRBJ2-5, with D perhaps matching TRBD1 (6 bases). The CDR3 has 15 residues. Germline V gives CDR1 SNHLY, CDR2 FYNNEI. V was pared by 8 bases and J by 5 bases, with 21 bases between. This chain's CDR3 is CASLENGTPRETQYF. CDR3 bases: TGTGCCAGCCTAGAAAACGGGACACCGAGGGAGACCCAGTACTTC. The complete variable domain, with remaining parts taken from reference TRBV2 and TRBJ2-5, reads EPEVTQTPSHQVTQMGQEVILRCVPISNHLYFYWYRQILGQKVEFLVSFYNNEISEKSEIFDDQFSVERPDGSNFTLKIRSTKLEDSAMYFCASLENGTPRETQYFGPGTRLLVL.

J is TRBJ1-5 and V is TRBV7-9; 8 bases match TRBD1. J lost 4 bases, V lost 5 bases, and 10 bases had no gene match. The germline CDR1 and CDR2 sequences are SEHNR and FQNEAQ (reference sequence). This CDR3 region has 16 residues. The CDR3 loop reads CASSRSTGGANQPQHF. CDR3 nucleotides: TGTGCCAGCAGCCGCTCAACAGGGGGAGCTAATCAGCCCCAGCATTTT.

The chain combines TRBV28 with TRBJ1-2; possible D gene TRBD1, 6 bases. Germline lookup yields CDR1 MDHEN and CDR2 SYDVKM. This CDR3 is built from 17 residues. Trimming stripped 2 bases from V and 3 bases from J, with 19 bases between. CDR3 DNA: TGTGCCAGCAGTTTAGAGCTGTTTTCTGGGGGCGACTATGGCTACACCTTC. Protein product: CASSLELFSGGDYGYTF.

A single count supports this clone. The CDR3 protein is CASSIGTGENYGYTF. The CDR3 coding sequence is TGTGCCAGTAGTATCGGCACAGGGGAAAACTATGGCTACACCTTC. The gene calls are TRBV19 and TRBJ1-2; the match to TRBD1 covers 7 bases. J lost 2 bases, V lost 3 bases, and 6 bases had no gene match. The germline V gene has CDR1 LNHDA and CDR2 SQIVND (reference sequence). This CDR3 region has 15 residues.